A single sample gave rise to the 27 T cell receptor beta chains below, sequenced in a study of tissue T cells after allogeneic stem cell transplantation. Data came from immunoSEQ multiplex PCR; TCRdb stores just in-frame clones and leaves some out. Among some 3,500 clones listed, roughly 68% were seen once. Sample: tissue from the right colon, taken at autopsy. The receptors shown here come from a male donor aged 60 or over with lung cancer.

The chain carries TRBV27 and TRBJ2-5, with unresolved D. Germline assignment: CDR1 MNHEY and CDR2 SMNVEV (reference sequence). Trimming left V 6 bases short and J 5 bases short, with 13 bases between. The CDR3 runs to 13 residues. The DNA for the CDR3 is TGTGCCAGCAGCCTGACTTTGTGGGAGACCCAGTACTTC. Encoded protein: CASSLTLWETQYF.

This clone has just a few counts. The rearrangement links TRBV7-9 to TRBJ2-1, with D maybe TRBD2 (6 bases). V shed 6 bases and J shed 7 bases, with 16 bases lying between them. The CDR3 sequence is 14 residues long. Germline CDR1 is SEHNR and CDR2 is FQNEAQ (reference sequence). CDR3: CASRFGLSANEQFF. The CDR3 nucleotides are TGTGCCAGCAGATTCGGACTAAGCGCGAATGAGCAGTTCTTC.

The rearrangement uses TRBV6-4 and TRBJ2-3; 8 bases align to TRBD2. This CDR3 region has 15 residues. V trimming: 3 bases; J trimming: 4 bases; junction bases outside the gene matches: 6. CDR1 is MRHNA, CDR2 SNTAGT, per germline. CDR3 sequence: CASSERAGASDTQYF. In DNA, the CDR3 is TGTGCCAGCAGTGAAAGAGCGGGAGCATCAGATACGCAGTATTTT.

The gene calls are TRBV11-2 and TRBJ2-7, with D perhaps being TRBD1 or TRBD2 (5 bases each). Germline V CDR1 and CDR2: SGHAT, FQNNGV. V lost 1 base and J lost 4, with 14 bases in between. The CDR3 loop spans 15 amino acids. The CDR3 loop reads CASSLVGTVGYEQYF. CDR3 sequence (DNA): TGTGCCAGCAGCTTAGTAGGGACCGTCGGGTACGAGCAGTACTTC.

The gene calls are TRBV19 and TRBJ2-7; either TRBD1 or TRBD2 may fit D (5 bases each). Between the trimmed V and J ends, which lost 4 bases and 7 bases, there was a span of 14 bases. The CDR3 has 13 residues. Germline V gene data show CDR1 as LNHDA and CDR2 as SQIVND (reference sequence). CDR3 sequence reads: CASSRDRYGEQYF. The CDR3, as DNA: TGTGCCAGTAGTAGGGACCGTTATGGGGAGCAGTACTTC.

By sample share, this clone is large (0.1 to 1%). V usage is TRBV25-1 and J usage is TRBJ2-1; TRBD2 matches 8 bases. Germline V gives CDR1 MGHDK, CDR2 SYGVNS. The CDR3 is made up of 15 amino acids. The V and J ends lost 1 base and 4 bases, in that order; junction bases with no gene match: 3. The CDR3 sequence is CASSESGGRYNEQFF. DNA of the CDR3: TGTGCCAGCAGTGAATCGGGGGGGAGATACAATGAGCAGTTCTTC. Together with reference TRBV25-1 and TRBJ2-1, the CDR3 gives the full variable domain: EADIYQTPRYLVIGTGKKITLECSQTMGHDKMYWYQQDPGMELHLIHYSYGVNSTEKGDLSSESTVSRIRTEHFPLTLESARPSHTSQYLCASSESGGRYNEQFFGPGTRLTVL.

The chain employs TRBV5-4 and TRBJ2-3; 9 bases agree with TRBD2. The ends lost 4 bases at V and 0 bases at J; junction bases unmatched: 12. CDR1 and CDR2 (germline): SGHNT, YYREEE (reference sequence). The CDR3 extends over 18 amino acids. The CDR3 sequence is CASSPGAAGGRSTDTQYF. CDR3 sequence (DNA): TGTGCCAGCAGCCCTGGTGCAGCGGGAGGAAGGAGCACAGATACGCAGTATTTT.

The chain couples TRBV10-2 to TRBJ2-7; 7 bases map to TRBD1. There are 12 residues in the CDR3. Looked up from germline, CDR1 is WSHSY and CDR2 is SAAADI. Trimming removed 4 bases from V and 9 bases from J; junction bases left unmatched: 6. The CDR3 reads CASSVEGGGQYF. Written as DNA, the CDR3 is TGCGCCAGCAGTGTGGAAGGGGGCGGGCAGTACTTC.

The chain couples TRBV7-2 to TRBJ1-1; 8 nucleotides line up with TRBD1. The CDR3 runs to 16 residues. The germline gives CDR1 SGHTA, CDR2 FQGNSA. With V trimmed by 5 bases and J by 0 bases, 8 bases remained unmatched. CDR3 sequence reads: CASSLQSGGVNTEAFF. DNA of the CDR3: TGTGCCAGCAGCCTGCAATCAGGGGGCGTGAACACTGAAGCTTTCTTT.

Here the CDR3 reads CASSSGATGNTDTQYF. The CDR3 region has the DNA TGCGCCAGCAGCTCTGGCGCGACAGGGAACACAGATACGCAGTATTTT. The V gene is TRBV5-1, the J gene TRBJ2-3; TRBD1 agrees at 7 bases. Trimming at V came to 3 bases and at J to 2 bases, leaving 9 bases not matched to a gene. The CDR3 length is 16 residues. Germline V CDR1 and CDR2: SGHRS, YFSETQ.

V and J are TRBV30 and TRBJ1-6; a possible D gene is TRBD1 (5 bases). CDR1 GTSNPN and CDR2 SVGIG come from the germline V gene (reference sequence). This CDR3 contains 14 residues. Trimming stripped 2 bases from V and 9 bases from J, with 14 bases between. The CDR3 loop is CAWSPLTDLSPLHF. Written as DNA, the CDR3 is TGTGCCTGGAGTCCCCTGACAGATCTTTCACCCCTCCACTTT.

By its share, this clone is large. CDR3: CASSPRMWGEAKNIQYF. The DNA for the CDR3 is TGTGCCAGCAGCCCTCGGATGTGGGGGGAAGCCAAAAACATTCAGTACTTC. The chain combines TRBV3-1 (or the pseudogene TRBV3-2) with TRBJ2-4; D possibly corresponds to TRBD2 (6 bases). Germline V gene data show CDR1 as LGHDT and CDR2 as YNNKEL (reference sequence). V shed 4 bases and J shed 0 bases, with 16 bases lying between them. This CDR3 contains 17 residues.

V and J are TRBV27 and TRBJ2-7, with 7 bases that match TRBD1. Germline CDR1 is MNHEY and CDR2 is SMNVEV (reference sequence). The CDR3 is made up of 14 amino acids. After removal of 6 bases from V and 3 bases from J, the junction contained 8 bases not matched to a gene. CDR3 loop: CASSRTGKVYEQYF. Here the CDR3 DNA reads TGTGCCAGCAGCCGGACAGGAAAGGTCTACGAGCAGTACTTC.

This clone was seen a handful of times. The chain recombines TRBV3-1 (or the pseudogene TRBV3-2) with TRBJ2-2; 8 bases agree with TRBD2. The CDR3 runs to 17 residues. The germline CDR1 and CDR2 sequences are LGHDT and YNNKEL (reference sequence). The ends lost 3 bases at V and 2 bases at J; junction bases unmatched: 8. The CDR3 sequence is CASSQSGLGGNTGELFF. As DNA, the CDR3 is TGTGCCAGCAGCCAGTCGGGACTAGGGGGTAACACCGGGGAGCTGTTTTTT.

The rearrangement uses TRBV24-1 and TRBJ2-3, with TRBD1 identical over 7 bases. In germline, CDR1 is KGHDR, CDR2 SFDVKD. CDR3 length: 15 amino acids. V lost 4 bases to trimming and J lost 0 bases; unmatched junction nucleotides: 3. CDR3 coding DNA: TGTGCCACCAGTGAGGGGACAGAGAGCACAGATACGCAGTATTTT. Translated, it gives CATSEGTESTDTQYF.

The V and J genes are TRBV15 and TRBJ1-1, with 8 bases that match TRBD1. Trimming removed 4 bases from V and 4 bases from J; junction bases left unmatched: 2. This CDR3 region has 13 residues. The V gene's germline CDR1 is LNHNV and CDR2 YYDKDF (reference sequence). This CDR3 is CATSTDRVTEAFF. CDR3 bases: TGTGCCACCAGCACGGACAGGGTCACTGAAGCTTTCTTT.

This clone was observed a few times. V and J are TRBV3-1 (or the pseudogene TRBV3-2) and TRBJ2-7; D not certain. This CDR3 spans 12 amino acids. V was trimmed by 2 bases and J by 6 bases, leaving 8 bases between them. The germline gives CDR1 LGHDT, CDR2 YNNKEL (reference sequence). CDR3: CASSQLWGEQYF. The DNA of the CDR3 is TGTGCCAGCAGCCAACTATGGGGCGAGCAGTACTTC.

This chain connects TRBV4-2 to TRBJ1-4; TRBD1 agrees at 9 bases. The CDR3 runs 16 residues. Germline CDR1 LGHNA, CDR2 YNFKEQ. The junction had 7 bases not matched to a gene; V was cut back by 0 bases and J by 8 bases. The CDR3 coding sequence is TGTGCCAGCAGCCAAGATTACGGGACAGGGAGAGAAAAACTGTTTTTT. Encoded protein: CASSQDYGTGREKLFF.

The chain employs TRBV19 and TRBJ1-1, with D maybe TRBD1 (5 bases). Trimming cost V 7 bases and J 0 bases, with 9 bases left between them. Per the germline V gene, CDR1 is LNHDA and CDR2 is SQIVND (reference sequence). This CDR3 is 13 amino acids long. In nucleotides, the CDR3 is TGTGCCAGTATTCCAGGGATGAACACTGAAGCTTTCTTT. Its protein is CASIPGMNTEAFF.

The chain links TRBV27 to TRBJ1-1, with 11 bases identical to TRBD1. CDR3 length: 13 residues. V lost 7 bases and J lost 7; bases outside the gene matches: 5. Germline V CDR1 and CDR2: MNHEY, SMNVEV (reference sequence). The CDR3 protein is CASTPDRGLEAFF. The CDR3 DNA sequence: TGTGCCAGCACCCCGGACAGGGGGCTTGAAGCTTTCTTT.

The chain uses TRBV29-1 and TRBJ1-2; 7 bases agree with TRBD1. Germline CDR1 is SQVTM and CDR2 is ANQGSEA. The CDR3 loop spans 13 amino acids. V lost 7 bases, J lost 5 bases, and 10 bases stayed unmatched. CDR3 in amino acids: CSAGDRAQYGYTF. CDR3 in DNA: TGCAGCGCTGGTGACAGGGCTCAGTATGGCTACACCTTC.

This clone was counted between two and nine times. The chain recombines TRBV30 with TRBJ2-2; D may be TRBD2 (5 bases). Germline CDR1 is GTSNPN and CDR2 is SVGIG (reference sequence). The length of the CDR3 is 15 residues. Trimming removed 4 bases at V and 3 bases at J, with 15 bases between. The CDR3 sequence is CAWMFGRADTGELFF. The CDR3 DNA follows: TGTGCCTGGATGTTTGGGCGGGCCGACACCGGGGAGCTGTTTTTT.

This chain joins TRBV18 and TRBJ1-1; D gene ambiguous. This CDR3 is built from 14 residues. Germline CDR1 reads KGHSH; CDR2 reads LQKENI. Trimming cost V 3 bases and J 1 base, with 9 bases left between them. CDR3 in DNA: TGTGCCAGCTCACCCGGATGGCAGAACACTGAAGCTTTCTTT. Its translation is CASSPGWQNTEAFF.

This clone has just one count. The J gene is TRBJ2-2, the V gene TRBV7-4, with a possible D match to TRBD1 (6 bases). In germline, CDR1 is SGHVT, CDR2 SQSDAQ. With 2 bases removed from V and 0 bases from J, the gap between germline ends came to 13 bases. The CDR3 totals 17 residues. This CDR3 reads CASSLNTGTTNTGELFF. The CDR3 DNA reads TGTGCCAGCAGCTTAAATACCGGGACAACGAACACCGGGGAGCTGTTTTTT.

CDR3 residues: CASSYPQTGNNSPLHF. CDR3 DNA: TGTGCCAGCAGTTACCCACAGACAGGGAATAATTCACCCCTCCACTTT. V usage is TRBV6-2 or TRBV6-3 and J usage is TRBJ1-6; 7 nucleotides align to TRBD1. Germline CDR1 is MNHEY and CDR2 is SVGEGT. With 2 bases clipped from V and 5 bases from J, the junction kept 6 bases outside the gene matches. The CDR3 length is 16 residues.

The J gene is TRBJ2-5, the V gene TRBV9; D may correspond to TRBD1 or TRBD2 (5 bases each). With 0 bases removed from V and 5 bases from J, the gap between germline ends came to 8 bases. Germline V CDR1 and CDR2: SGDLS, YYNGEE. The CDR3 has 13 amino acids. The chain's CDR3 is CASSVEGRETQYF. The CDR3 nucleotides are TGTGCCAGCAGCGTAGAGGGACGGGAGACCCAGTACTTC.

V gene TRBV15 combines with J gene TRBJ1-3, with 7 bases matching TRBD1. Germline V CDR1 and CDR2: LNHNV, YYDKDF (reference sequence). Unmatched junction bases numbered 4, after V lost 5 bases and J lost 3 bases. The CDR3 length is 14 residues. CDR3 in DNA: TGTGCCACCAGCGGGAGGGGGCTTGGAAACACCATATATTTT. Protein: CATSGRGLGNTIYF.